Detailed here is one T cell receptor (beta chain). In the original processing: The assay estimated nucleated cells by amplifying reference gene primers. Using immunoSEQ multiplex PCR, the repertoire was profiled, and TCRdb retains in-frame clones only, with some absent. V, J and clone size reflect that table, while D and trimming were determined from the DNA. This sample carries 25,000 to 40,000 clones, roughly 89% of them seen once, and the ten largest clones take 13%. This specimen comes from a study of blood T cell repertoires in COVID-19. Whole-study context: The study drew acute and convalescent COVID-19 samples from the United States, Italy and Spain. Sources were T cells, B-cell-depleted T cells, or PBMCs; the material itself was cDNA or gDNA.

Unmatched junction bases numbered 6, after V lost 0 bases and J lost 7 bases. Germline V gives CDR1 SGHRS, CDR2 YFSETQ. The CDR3 totals 16 residues. The rearrangement uses TRBV5-1 and TRBJ2-1, with 11 bases fitting TRBD2. Sequencing was done on a sample of peripheral blood. The TCR sequence derives from a man between 65 and 79 years old with active COVID-19. This chain's CDR3 is CASSLEFLAGGNEQFF. CDR3 nucleotides: TGCGCCAGCAGCTTGGAGTTCCTAGCGGGAGGTAATGAGCAGTTCTTC.